Below, 23 T cell receptor beta chains from the same sample are listed, as sequenced in a study of T cells in Graves' hyperthyroidism and ophthalmopathy. RNA transcripts provided the source from which TCR beta CDR3 regions were amplified. The HTBI primer set drove a first-round RT-PCR of the TCR CDR3. TCRdb analysed the multiplex PCR reads with MiXCR anew, one entry per CDR3 protein. The table shows roughly 650,000 distinct CDR3 sequences, with roughly a sixth occurring only once. Material: blood. The receptors were sampled from a woman in her thirties or forties with Graves' ophthalmopathy.

CDR3 coding DNA: TGCAGCGTTGATCCGGGATCGGGTCAGCCCCAGCATTTT. Its translation: CSVDPGSGQPQHF. This sequence joins TRBV29-1 and TRBJ1-5; no clear D. Germline V gene sequence: CDR1 SQVTM, CDR2 ANQGSEA. V shed 3 bases and J shed 6 bases, with 12 bases lying between them. The CDR3 extends over 13 amino acids.

This clonotype was seen ten or more times. The chain uses TRBV6-2 or TRBV6-3 and TRBJ2-7, with TRBD2 matching 9 bases. V shed 3 bases and J 7 bases; nucleotides not matched to a gene: 7. Germline V gene lookup returns CDR1 MNHEY and CDR2 SVGEGT. The CDR3 sequence is 14 residues long. This CDR3 reads CASSYHSGSWEQYF. The CDR3 DNA is TGTGCCAGCAGTTATCATAGCGGGAGCTGGGAGCAGTACTTC.

The V call is TRBV6-1, the J call TRBJ1-5, with D unclear. Germline lookup yields CDR1 MNHNS and CDR2 SASEGT. Between the trimmed V and J ends, which lost 8 bases and 11 bases, there was a span of 13 bases. The CDR3 spans 11 residues. The CDR3 DNA is TGTGCCAGCTCAAACGTGGGTTCCCAGCATTTT. Translation: CASSNVGSQHF.

The chain links TRBV20-1 to TRBJ2-5, with 11 bases lining up with TRBD2. The length of the CDR3 is 15 residues. The V segment lost 3 bases and the J segment 5 bases; nucleotides outside the gene matches: 8. The V gene's germline CDR1 is DFQATT and CDR2 SNEGSKA (reference sequence). CDR3 amino acids: CSARRVLAGEETQYF. The CDR3 DNA reads as TGCAGTGCTAGGAGGGTACTAGCGGGAGAGGAGACCCAGTACTTC.

This chain joins TRBV5-6 and TRBJ1-4; possible D gene TRBD1, 6 bases. Germline CDR1 reads SGHDT; CDR2 reads YYEEEE. The ends were cut back, 3 bases at V and 6 bases at J, with 12 bases in the middle. The CDR3 contains 14 residues. The CDR3 spells CASSSYREDEKLFF. CDR3 sequence (DNA): TGTGCCAGCAGCTCATACAGGGAGGATGAAAAACTGTTTTTT. Full variable domain (outside the CDR3, taken from reference TRBV5-6 and TRBJ1-4): DAGVTQSPTHLIKTRGQQVTLRCSPKSGHDTVSWYQQALGQGPQFIFQYYEEEERQRGNFPDRFSGHQFPNYSSELNVNALLLGDSALYLCASSSYREDEKLFFGSGTQLSVL.

This clonotype showed up just a few times. This chain links TRBV14 with TRBJ2-1; D is perhaps TRBD1 (8 bases). The CDR3 is 18 amino acids. Per the germline V gene, CDR1 is SGHDN and CDR2 is FVKESK. The V end lost 0 bases, the J end lost 8 bases, and 23 bases lay between the germline ends. The CDR3 bases are TGTGCCAGCAGCCAAGATAGTCCGAGGACAGGGAGGGACGATGAGCAGTTCTTC. Its protein is CASSQDSPRTGRDDEQFF. The whole variable domain, filled in from reference TRBV14 and TRBJ2-1, reads EAGVTQFPSHSVIEKGQTVTLRCDPISGHDNLYWYRRVMGKEIKFLLHFVKESKQDESGMPNNRFLAERTGGTYSTLKVQPAELEDSGVYFCASSQDSPRTGRDDEQFFGPGTRLTVL.

The chain employs TRBV12-3 or TRBV12-4 and TRBJ2-1; 12 nucleotides align to TRBD2. CDR3 size: 16 residues. V gave up 6 bases and J gave up 5 bases; unmatched junction bases: 8. The CDR3 DNA follows: TGTGCCAGCAGCCCAACTAGCGGGGGGCCCCACAATGAGCAGTTCTTC. It codes for CASSPTSGGPHNEQFF.

This clonotype was picked up one time. This chain joins TRBV5-4 and TRBJ1-2, with 7 bases lining up with TRBD1. This CDR3 region has 14 residues. The germline V gene encodes CDR1 SGHNT and CDR2 YYREEE (reference sequence). V gave up 4 bases and J gave up 8 bases; unmatched junction bases: 11. CDR3 in DNA: TGTGCCAGCAGCATTGACAGGGCCGAGGGGGGCTACACCTTC. It encodes CASSIDRAEGGYTF.

This clonotype was observed at least ten times. A junction boundary mismatches the germline segment, possibly from a read error. The gene calls are TRBV20-1 and TRBJ2-1, with a tentative D call TRBD2 (5 bases). The germline V gene has CDR1 DFQATT and CDR2 SNEGSKA (reference sequence). The length of the CDR3 is 13 residues. CDR3 coding DNA: TGCAGTGTTAGAAGGCCTAGCATCCATGAGCAGTTCTTC. As protein: CSVRRPSIHEQFF.

The V and J genes are TRBV15 and TRBJ1-5; D is ambiguous. The germline V and J ends were trimmed by 0 bases and 6 bases, with 6 bases remaining between them. The CDR3 totals 13 residues. Germline V gene lookup returns CDR1 LNHNV and CDR2 YYDKDF (reference sequence). In nucleotides, the CDR3 is TGTGCCACCAGCAGAGATCATGGTCAGCCCCAGCATTTT. Protein: CATSRDHGQPQHF.

J is TRBJ1-2 and V is TRBV12-3 or TRBV12-4; possibly TRBD1 for D (6 bases). V was trimmed by 7 bases and J by 7 bases, leaving 16 bases between them. The length of the CDR3 is 13 residues. CDR3 residues: CASTPGAGLGYTF. CDR3 bases: TGTGCCAGCACCCCGGGGGCAGGACTTGGCTACACCTTC.

Notes on this clonotype: This may be a read error: a much more frequent sequence differs by one nucleotide. The chain recombines TRBV5-1 with TRBJ2-7; TRBD2 matches at 8 bases. The V gene's germline CDR1 is SGHRS and CDR2 YFSETQ. The CDR3 covers 13 residues. The CDR3 bases are TGCGCCAGCAGCACTAGCGGCAACTACGGGCAGTACTTC. This codes for CASSTSGNYGQYF.

On this clonotype: This sequence may be a read error, since a much larger clone differs from it by one base. The chain joins TRBV5-5 to TRBJ2-7; 9 bases fit TRBD1. Looked up from germline, CDR1 is SGHKS and CDR2 is YYEKEE (reference sequence). Trimming at V came to 4 bases and at J to 3 bases, leaving 5 bases not matched to a gene. The CDR3 is 14 amino acids. The CDR3 loop reads CASSAGTGNYEQYF. For the CDR3, the DNA is TGTGCCAGCAGCGCCGGGACAGGGAACTACGAGCAGTACTTC. Using reference TRBV5-5 and TRBJ2-7 for the parts outside the CDR3, the full variable domain is DAGVTQSPTHLIKTRGQQVTLRCSPISGHKSVSWYQQVLGQGPQFIFQYYEKEERGRGNFPDRFSARQFPNYSSELNVNALLLGDSALYLCASSAGTGNYEQYFGPGTRLTVT.

This chain links TRBV29-1 with TRBJ2-5; D is ambiguous. Germline CDR1 and CDR2: SQVTM and ANQGSEA. This CDR3 is built from 12 residues. The CDR3 nucleotides are TGCATGACTTCCAAGTCACAAGAGACCCAGTACTTC. It yields the protein CMTSKSQETQYF.

In this sample, this clonotype turned up many times. The chain combines TRBV12-3 or TRBV12-4 with TRBJ2-7; D not certain. The CDR3 runs 12 residues. V shed 6 bases and J shed 6 bases, with 12 bases lying between them. The CDR3 sequence is CASSPDFGEQYF. The DNA for the CDR3 is TGTGCCAGCAGCCCCGACTTCGGCGAGCAGTACTTC.

The rearrangement uses TRBV6-5 and TRBJ1-6, with D uncertain. The germline V gene has CDR1 MNHEY and CDR2 SVGAGI. The CDR3 has 13 amino acids. V was trimmed by 4 bases and J by 9 bases, leaving 10 bases between them. The CDR3 sequence: CASSSGEPSPLHF. CDR3 sequence (DNA): TGTGCCAGCAGTTCTGGAGAACCTTCACCCCTCCACTTT.

This clonotype turned up a few times. The gene calls are TRBV14 and TRBJ2-2; D is unclear. Trimming cost V 4 bases and J 14 bases, with 14 bases left between them. Germline CDR1 SGHDN, CDR2 FVKESK. This CDR3 has 12 amino acids. The CDR3 DNA reads as TGTGCCAGCAGCCTCGGGCCCGCGGAACTGTTTTTT. Protein sequence: CASSLGPAELFF.

The V call is TRBV4-1, the J call TRBJ2-7; tentatively, D is TRBD1 (6 bases). This CDR3 contains 14 residues. The germline gives CDR1 MGHRA, CDR2 YSYEKL. Trimming stripped 4 bases from V and 3 bases from J, with 13 bases between. Here the CDR3 reads CASSRDRLVYEQYF. Here the CDR3 DNA reads TGCGCCAGCAGCCGAGACAGGCTGGTCTACGAGCAGTACTTC.

This clonotype was observed many times. This sequence joins TRBV2 and TRBJ2-5, with 7 nucleotides matching TRBD2. CDR3 size: 13 residues. The germline V gene has CDR1 SNHLY and CDR2 FYNNEI. The ends lost 7 bases at V and 2 bases at J; junction bases unmatched: 4. CDR3 DNA sequence: TGTGCCAGCACCAGGACTAGGCAAGAGACCCAGTACTTC. It translates to CASTRTRQETQYF.

With respect to this clonotype: This clone may be a read error of a much larger clone one base away. In this CDR3 the conserved last residue, phenylalanine or tryptophan, is missing, so a read error is likely. The rearrangement links TRBV12-3 or TRBV12-4 to TRBJ1-1; D unclear. V was trimmed by 2 bases and J by 0 bases, leaving 10 bases between them. The CDR3 has 15 residues. CDR3: CASSLWAGLNTEAFS. CDR3 DNA: TGTGCCAGCAGTTTATGGGCAGGCTTGAACACTGAAGCTTTCTCT.

This clonotype has a handful of counts. The chain couples TRBV6-1 to TRBJ1-5; D not resolved. The CDR3 runs 14 residues. CDR1 and CDR2 (germline): MNHNS, SASEGT. V lost 8 bases and J lost 3, with 14 bases in between. CDR3 nucleotide sequence: TGTGCCAGCGCCGTGTACCCGACCAATCAGCCCCAGCATTTT. Its protein product is CASAVYPTNQPQHF.

This clonotype was seen at least ten times. V and J are TRBV27 and TRBJ2-1; D is possibly TRBD1 or TRBD2 (6 bases each). The CDR3 consists of 13 residues. From germline, CDR1 is MNHEY and CDR2 SMNVEV (reference sequence). V lost 3 bases and J 6 bases, leaving 9 bases between the germline ends. The CDR3 loop is CASSFGGGNEQFF. Here the CDR3 DNA reads TGTGCCAGCAGTTTTGGAGGGGGCAATGAGCAGTTCTTC.

This clonotype was detected a few times. The chain uses TRBV4-1 and TRBJ1-2, with D perhaps TRBD1 (5 bases). CDR1 is MGHRA and CDR2 is YSYEKL in the germline V gene. Trimming stripped 4 bases from V and 3 bases from J, with 21 bases between. The CDR3 consists of 17 residues. CDR3 sequence: CASSPIWAGANDYGYTF. The CDR3 DNA reads as TGCGCCAGCAGCCCCATTTGGGCCGGGGCTAACGACTATGGCTACACCTTC.